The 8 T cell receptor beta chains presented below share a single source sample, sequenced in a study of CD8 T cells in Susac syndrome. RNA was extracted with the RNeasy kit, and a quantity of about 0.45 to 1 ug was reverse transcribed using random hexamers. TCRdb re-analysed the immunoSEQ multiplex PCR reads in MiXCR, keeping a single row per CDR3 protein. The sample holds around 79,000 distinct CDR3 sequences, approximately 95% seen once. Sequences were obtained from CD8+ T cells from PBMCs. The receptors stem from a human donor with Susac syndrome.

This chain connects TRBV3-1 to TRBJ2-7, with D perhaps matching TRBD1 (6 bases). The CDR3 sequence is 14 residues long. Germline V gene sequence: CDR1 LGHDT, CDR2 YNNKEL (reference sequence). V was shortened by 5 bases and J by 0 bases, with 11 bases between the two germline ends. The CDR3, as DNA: TGTGCCAGCAGCTCCAGGGACAACTCCTACGAGCAGTACTTC. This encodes CASSSRDNSYEQYF.

DNA of the CDR3: TGTGCCAGCAGCTCCCCAGGGGGGCAAGCCACGTACAATGAGCAGTTCTTC. This sequence encodes CASSSPGGQATYNEQFF. The V gene is TRBV7-9, the J gene TRBJ2-1, with D possibly being TRBD1 (7 bases). The CDR3 extends over 17 amino acids. The germline V and J ends were trimmed by 4 bases and 4 bases, with 20 bases remaining between them. Germline loops: CDR1 SEHNR, CDR2 FQNEAQ (reference sequence).

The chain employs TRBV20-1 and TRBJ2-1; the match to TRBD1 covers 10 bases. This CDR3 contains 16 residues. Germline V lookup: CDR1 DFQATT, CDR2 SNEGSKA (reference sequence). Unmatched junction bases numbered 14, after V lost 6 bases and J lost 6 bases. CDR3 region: CSAPHGTGDASNEQFF. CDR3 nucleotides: TGCAGTGCCCCCCATGGGACAGGGGACGCATCCAATGAGCAGTTCTTC.

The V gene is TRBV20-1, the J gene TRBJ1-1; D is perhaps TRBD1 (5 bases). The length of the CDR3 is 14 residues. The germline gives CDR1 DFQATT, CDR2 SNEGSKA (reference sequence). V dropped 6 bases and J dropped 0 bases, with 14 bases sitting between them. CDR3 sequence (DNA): TGCAGTGCGGGCACAGGCGCGGTGAACACTGAAGCTTTCTTT. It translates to CSAGTGAVNTEAFF.

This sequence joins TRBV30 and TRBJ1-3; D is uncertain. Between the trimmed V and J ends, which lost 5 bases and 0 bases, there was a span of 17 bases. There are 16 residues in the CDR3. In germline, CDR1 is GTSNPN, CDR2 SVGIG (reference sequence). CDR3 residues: CAWSQALLSSGNTIYF. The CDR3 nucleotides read TGTGCCTGGTCCCAGGCCCTACTTTCCTCTGGAAACACCATATATTTT. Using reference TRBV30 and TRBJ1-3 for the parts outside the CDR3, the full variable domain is SQTIHQWPATLVQPVGSPLSLECTVEGTSNPNLYWYRQAAGRGLQLLFYSVGIGQISSEVPQNLSASRPQDRQFILSSKKLLLSDSGFYLCAWSQALLSSGNTIYFGEGSWLTVV.

CDR3 bases: TGTGCCAGCAGTTTATCCCGCGGGGGACCCTACAATGAGCAGTTCTTC. Protein product: CASSLSRGGPYNEQFF. This sequence joins TRBV27 and TRBJ2-1; 7 bases line up with TRBD2. Germline trimming cut 0 bases from V and 2 bases from J; bases unmatched to any gene: 4. CDR1 and CDR2 (germline): MNHEY, SMNVEV (reference sequence). The CDR3 is made up of 16 amino acids.

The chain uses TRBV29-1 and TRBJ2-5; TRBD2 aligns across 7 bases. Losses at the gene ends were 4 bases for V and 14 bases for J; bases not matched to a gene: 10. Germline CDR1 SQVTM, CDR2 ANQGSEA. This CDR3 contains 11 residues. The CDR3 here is CSVVGSGGLYF. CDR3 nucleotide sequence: TGCAGCGTTGTTGGGTCGGGGGGACTATACTTC.

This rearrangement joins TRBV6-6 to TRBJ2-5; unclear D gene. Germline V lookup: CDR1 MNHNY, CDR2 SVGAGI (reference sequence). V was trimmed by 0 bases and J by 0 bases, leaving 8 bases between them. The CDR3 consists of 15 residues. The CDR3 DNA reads TGTGCCAGCAGTTACTCGGGTGGGAACCAAGAGACCCAGTACTTC. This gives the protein CASSYSGGNQETQYF.